Sequencing of this T cell receptor beta chain was carried out in a study of T cells in Graves' hyperthyroidism and ophthalmopathy. The investigators amplified TCR beta CDR3 regions from RNA transcripts. The HTBI primer set served for first-round RT-PCR of the TCR CDR3. Each CDR3 protein gets one entry after TCRdb re-called the multiplex PCR reads with MiXCR. The sample lists 460,000 or so distinct CDR3 sequences, around 15% occurring once. Patients showing uncontrolled infection, other autoimmune disease, pregnancy or lactation were ineligible. Each diagnosis drew on symptoms, thyroxine, TRAb, thyroid ultrasound and orbital computed tomography findings. The specimen sequenced was blood. The sequence was obtained from a woman younger than 35 with Graves' hyperthyroidism.

The CDR3 loop reads CASSQGTVYEQYF. CDR3 nucleotides: TGTGCCAGCAGTCAGGGGACAGTCTACGAGCAGTACTTC. The rearrangement uses TRBV11-2 and TRBJ2-7; 7 bases agree with TRBD1. Trimming removed 6 bases from V and 3 bases from J; junction bases left unmatched: 5. This CDR3 comprises 13 residues. In germline, CDR1 is SGHAT, CDR2 FQNNGV.